The 9 T cell receptor beta chains given below trace back to one sample, sequenced in a study of patients and donors after allogeneic stem cell transplantation. TCRdb passed the RT-PCR reads through MiXCR, listing each CDR3 protein once. The sample gives 900,000 to 1,000,000 distinct CDR3 sequences, roughly 18% of which show up once; 5% to 6.5% is in the top ten. The source material was blood, either unsorted or a sorted T cell fraction (not recorded which). The receptors here all came from a human donor who was either an allogeneic HSCT recipient or a stem cell or donor lymphocyte infusion donor (not recorded which). It is not recorded whose cells these are; they may come from a transplant donor.

This clonotype showed up many times. The V and J genes are TRBV4-3 and TRBJ2-3; 8 nucleotides agree with TRBD2. The CDR3 spans 16 residues. The trim removed 1 base at V and 7 bases at J, leaving 10 bases unmatched. The germline V gene has CDR1 LGHNA and CDR2 YSLEER. CDR3 sequence (DNA): TGCGCCAGCAGCCAAGGGTACGGGGGGGCGTTAAATACGCAGTATTTT. Translating gives CASSQGYGGALNTQYF.

This sequence joins TRBV28 and TRBJ2-1, with 9 bases fitting TRBD1. Germline trimming cut 5 bases from V and 7 bases from J; bases unmatched to any gene: 15. The CDR3 is 17 amino acids. CDR1 is MDHEN, CDR2 SYDVKM, per germline. In nucleotides, the CDR3 is TGTGCCAGCAGTCCCGGACAGGGGAGGGTGTGGGGGAATGAGCAGTTCTTC. Protein sequence: CASSPGQGRVWGNEQFF.

This clonotype was seen a few times. This chain connects TRBV6-1 to TRBJ2-3; 7 bases agree with TRBD1. The germline V gene has CDR1 MNHNS and CDR2 SASEGT. The CDR3 spans 15 residues. With 7 bases clipped from V and 4 bases from J, the junction kept 11 bases outside the gene matches. The CDR3 sequence: CASTLNLQGADTQYF. The CDR3 nucleotides read TGTGCCAGCACCCTAAACCTGCAGGGGGCAGATACGCAGTATTTT.

The chain has TRBV5-1 and TRBJ1-2; tentatively, D is TRBD1 (6 bases). Germline V gives CDR1 SGHRS, CDR2 YFSETQ. V was clipped by 6 bases and J by 8 bases, with 23 bases between them. This CDR3 comprises 15 residues. The CDR3 is CASTIDQQGGRGYTF. The CDR3 DNA reads as TGCGCCAGCACCATCGACCAACAGGGTGGGCGAGGCTACACCTTC. The whole variable domain, remainder taken from reference TRBV5-1 and TRBJ1-2, is KAGVTQTPRYLIKTRGQQVTLSCSPISGHRSVSWYQQTPGQGLQFLFEYFSETQRNKGNFPGRFSGRQFSNSRSEMNVSTLELGDSALYLCASTIDQQGGRGYTFGSGTRLTVV.

This clonotype has only a few counts. V and J are TRBV12-3 or TRBV12-4 and TRBJ2-3; 11 positions match TRBD2. J was trimmed by 1 base and V by 6 bases; bases with no gene match: 6. The length of the CDR3 is 16 residues. The DNA of the CDR3 is TGTGCCAGCAGCCCCCTAGCGGGGGGCGGCACAGATACGCAGTATTTT. Protein product: CASSPLAGGGTDTQYF.

The rearrangement joins TRBV19 to TRBJ1-5; no clear D. The germline V and J ends were trimmed by 3 bases and 1 base, with 10 bases remaining between them. In germline, CDR1 is LNHDA, CDR2 SQIVND (reference sequence). This CDR3 comprises 15 residues. CDR3: CASSIRGNSNQPQHF. In DNA form, the CDR3 reads TGTGCCAGTAGTATTCGCGGGAACAGCAATCAGCCCCAGCATTTT.

The chain links TRBV7-2 to TRBJ1-4, with no clear D. V gave up 5 bases and J gave up 9 bases, with 13 bases separating them. The germline V gene encodes CDR1 SGHTA and CDR2 FQGNSA. This CDR3 comprises 13 residues. The CDR3 loop is CASSLPEPKKLFF. As DNA, the CDR3 is TGTGCCAGCAGCCTACCTGAGCCTAAAAAACTGTTTTTT.

The V and J genes are TRBV6-5 and TRBJ1-1; 7 nucleotides match TRBD1. Germline loops: CDR1 MNHEY, CDR2 SVGAGI. V shed 4 bases and J 6 bases; nucleotides not matched to a gene: 11. The CDR3 length is 15 residues. This CDR3 reads CASSFTGTAPSEAFF. The CDR3 nucleotides are TGTGCCAGCAGTTTCACCGGGACAGCGCCTTCTGAAGCTTTCTTT.

The CDR3 spells CAAGRDRPSNQPQHF. CDR3 in DNA: TGTGCCGCCGGGCGGGACAGACCTAGCAATCAGCCCCAGCATTTT. The gene calls are TRBV2 and TRBJ1-5; 7 nucleotides match TRBD1. The CDR3 sequence is 15 residues long. The germline gives CDR1 SNHLY, CDR2 FYNNEI. The junction had 10 bases not matched to a gene; V was cut back by 11 bases and J by 0 bases.